The clone carrying this TCR beta chain was observed a few times. Germline V gene sequence: CDR1 MGHRA, CDR2 YSYEKL. The V gene lost 4 bases and the J gene lost 2 bases, with 13 bases spanning the gap. This CDR3 comprises 15 residues. These data come from a study of early T cells in non-severe SARS-CoV-2 infection. Study-wide background: Bulk RNA isolated from unsorted whole blood underwent sequencing; chains were not paired.

MiXCR was run by TCRdb on the 5' RACE reads, yielding one entry per CDR3 protein. The sample yields 51,000 or so distinct CDR3 sequences, approximately 10% seen once. This chain joins TRBV4-1 and TRBJ2-3; D might be TRBD2 (7 bases). The TCR originated in an adult who was a healthcare worker with PCR-confirmed SARS-CoV-2 infection or an uninfected control (not recorded which). The specimen was whole blood. As DNA, the CDR3 is TGCGCCAGCAGCCCTCGTGGGGGGGCCACAGATACGCAGTATTTT. Its protein product is CASSPRGGATDTQYF.